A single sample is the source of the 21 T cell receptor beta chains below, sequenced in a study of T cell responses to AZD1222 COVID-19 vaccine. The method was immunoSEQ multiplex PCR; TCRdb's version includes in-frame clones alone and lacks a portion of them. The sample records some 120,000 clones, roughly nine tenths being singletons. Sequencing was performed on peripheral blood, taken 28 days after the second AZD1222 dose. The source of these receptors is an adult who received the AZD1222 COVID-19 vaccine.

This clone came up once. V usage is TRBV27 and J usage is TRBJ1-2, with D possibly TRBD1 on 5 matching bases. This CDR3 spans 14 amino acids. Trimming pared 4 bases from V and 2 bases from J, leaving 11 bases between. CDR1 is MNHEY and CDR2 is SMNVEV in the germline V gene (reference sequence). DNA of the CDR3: TGTGCCAGCAGTTCCTGGGGCCTCAACTATGGCTACACCTTC. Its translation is CASSSWGLNYGYTF.

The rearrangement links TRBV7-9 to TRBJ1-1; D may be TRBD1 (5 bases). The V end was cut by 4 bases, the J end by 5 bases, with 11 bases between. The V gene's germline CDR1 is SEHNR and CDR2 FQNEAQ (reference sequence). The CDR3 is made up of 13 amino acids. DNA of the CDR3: TGTGCCAGCAGCTGGGGTGGGGGGACTGAAGCTTTCTTT. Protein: CASSWGGGTEAFF.

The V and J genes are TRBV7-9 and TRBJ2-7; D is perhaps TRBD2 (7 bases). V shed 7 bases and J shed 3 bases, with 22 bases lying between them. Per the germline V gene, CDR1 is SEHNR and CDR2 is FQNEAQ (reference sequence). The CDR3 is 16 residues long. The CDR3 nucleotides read TGTGCCAGCAACCCTAGGGGGGGCTCGCTCGACTACGAGCAGTACTTC. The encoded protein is CASNPRGGSLDYEQYF. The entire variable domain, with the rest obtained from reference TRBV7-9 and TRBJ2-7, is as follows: DTGVSQNPRHKITKRGQNVTFRCDPISEHNRLYWYRQTLGQGPEFLTYFQNEAQLEKSRLLSDRFSAERPKGSFSTLEIQRTEQGDSAMYLCASNPRGGSLDYEQYFGPGTRLTVT.

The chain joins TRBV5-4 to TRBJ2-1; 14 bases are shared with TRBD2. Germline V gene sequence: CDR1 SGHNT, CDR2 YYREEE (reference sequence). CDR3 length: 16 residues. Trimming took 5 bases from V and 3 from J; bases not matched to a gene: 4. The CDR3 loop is CASRDGLAGGYNEQFF. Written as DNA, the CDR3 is TGTGCCAGCAGAGACGGACTAGCGGGGGGCTACAATGAGCAGTTCTTC.

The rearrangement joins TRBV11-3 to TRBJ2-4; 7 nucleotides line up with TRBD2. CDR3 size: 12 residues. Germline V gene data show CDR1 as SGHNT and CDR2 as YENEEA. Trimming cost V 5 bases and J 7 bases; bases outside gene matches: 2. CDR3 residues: CASSPGGNIQYF. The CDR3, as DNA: TGTGCCAGCAGCCCGGGGGGTAACATTCAGTACTTC.

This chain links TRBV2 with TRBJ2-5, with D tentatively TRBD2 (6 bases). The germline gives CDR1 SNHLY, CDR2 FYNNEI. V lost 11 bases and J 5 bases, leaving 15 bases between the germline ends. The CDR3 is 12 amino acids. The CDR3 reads CAVQTSGETQYF. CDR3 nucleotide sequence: TGTGCCGTTCAGACTAGTGGTGAGACCCAGTACTTC.

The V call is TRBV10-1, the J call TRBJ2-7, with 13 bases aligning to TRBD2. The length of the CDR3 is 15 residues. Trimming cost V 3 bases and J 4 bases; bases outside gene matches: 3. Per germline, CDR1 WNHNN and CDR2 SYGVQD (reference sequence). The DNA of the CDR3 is TGCGCCAGCAGTGAAGGACTAGCGGGAGCTTACGAGCAGTACTTC. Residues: CASSEGLAGAYEQYF.

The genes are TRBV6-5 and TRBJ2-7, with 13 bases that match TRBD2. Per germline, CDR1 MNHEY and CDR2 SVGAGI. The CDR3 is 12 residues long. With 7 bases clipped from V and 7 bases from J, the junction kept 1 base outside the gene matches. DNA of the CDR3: TGTGCCAGCACACTAGCGGGAGGGGAGCAGTACTTC. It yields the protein CASTLAGGEQYF.

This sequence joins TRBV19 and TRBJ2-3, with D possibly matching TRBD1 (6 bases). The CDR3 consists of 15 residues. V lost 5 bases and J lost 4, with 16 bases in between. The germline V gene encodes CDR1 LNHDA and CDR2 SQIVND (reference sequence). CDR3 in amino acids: CASSAGTILADTQYF. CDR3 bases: TGTGCCAGTAGTGCCGGGACAATTTTAGCAGATACGCAGTATTTT.

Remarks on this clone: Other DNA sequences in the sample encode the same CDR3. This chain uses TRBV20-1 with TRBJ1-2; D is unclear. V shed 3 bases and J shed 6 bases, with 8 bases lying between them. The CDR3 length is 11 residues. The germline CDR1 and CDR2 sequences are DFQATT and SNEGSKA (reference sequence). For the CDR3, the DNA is TGCAGTGCTAGCCCCGACCATGGCTACACCTTC. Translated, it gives CSASPDHGYTF.

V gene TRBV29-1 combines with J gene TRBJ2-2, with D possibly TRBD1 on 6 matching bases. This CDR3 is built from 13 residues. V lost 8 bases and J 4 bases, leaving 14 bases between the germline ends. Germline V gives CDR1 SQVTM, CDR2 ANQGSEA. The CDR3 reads CSLGTTVTGELFF. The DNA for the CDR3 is TGCAGCCTCGGGACAACTGTCACCGGGGAGCTGTTTTTT.

The CDR3 loop reads CSVDDGANVLTF. The CDR3 bases are TGCAGCGTTGATGATGGGGCCAACGTCCTGACTTTC. This chain connects TRBV29-1 to TRBJ2-6, with D hard to call. Germline V lookup: CDR1 SQVTM, CDR2 ANQGSEA. Trimming stripped 3 bases from V and 3 bases from J, with 3 bases between. This CDR3 has 12 amino acids.

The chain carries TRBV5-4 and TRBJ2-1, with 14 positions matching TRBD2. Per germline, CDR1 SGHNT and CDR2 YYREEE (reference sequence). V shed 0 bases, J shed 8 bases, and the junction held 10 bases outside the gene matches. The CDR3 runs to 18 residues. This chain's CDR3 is CASSLVILGLAGAHEQFF. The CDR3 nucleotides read TGTGCCAGCAGCTTGGTGATTCTGGGACTAGCGGGAGCACATGAGCAGTTCTTC.

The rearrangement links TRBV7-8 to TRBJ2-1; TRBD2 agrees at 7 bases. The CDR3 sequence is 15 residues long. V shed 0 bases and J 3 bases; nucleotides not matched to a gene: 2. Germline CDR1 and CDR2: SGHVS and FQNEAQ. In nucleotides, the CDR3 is TGTGCCAGCAGCTTAGCGGGGGGGGTCTACAATGAGCAGTTCTTC. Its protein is CASSLAGGVYNEQFF.

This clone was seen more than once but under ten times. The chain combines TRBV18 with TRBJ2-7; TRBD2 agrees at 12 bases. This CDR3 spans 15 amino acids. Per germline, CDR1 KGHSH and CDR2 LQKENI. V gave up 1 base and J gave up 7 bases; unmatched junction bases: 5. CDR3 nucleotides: TGTGCCAGCTCACCACGGCTAGCGGGGGGGCGAGAGCAGTACTTC. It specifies CASSPRLAGGREQYF.

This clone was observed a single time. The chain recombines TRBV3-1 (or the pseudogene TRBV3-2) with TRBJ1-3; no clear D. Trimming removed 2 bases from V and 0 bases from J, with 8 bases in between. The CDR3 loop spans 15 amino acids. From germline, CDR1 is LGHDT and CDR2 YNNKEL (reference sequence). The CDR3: CASSQLRRSGNTIYF. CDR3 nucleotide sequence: TGTGCCAGCAGCCAACTTAGACGCTCTGGAAACACCATATATTTT.

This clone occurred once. DNA of the CDR3: TGTGCCAGCAGCCCAGGGACTAGCGGGGGCCCCTCACACAATGAGCAGTTCTTC. As protein: CASSPGTSGGPSHNEQFF. The chain recombines TRBV7-3 with TRBJ2-1; the match to TRBD2 covers 14 bases. CDR1 is SGHTA, CDR2 FQGTGA, per germline. CDR3 size: 18 residues. V lost 5 bases to trimming and J lost 5 bases; unmatched junction nucleotides: 11. Full variable domain (outside the CDR3, taken from reference TRBV7-3 and TRBJ2-1): GAGVSQTPSNKVTEKGKYVELRCDPISGHTALYWYRQSLGQGPEFLIYFQGTGAADDSGLPNDRFFAVRPEGSVSTLKIQRTERGDSAVYLCASSPGTSGGPSHNEQFFGPGTRLTVL.

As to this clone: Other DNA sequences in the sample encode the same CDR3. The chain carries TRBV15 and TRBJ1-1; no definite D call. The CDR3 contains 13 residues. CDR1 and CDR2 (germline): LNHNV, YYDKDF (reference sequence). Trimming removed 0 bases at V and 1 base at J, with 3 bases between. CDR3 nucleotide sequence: TGTGCCACCAGCAGAGATCGGAACACTGAAGCTTTCTTT. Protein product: CATSRDRNTEAFF.

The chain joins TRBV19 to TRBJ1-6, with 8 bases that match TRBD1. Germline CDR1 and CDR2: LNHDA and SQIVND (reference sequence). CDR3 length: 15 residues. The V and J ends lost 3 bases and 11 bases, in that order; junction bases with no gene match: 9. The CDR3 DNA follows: TGTGCCAGTAGTATCGGCGGGACAGGAGATACACCCCTCCACTTT. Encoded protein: CASSIGGTGDTPLHF. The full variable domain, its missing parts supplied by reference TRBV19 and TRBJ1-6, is DGGITQSPKYLFRKEGQNVTLSCEQNLNHDAMYWYRQDPGQGLRLIYYSQIVNDFQKGDIAEGYSVSREKKESFPLTVTSAQKNPTAFYLCASSIGGTGDTPLHFGNGTRLTVT.

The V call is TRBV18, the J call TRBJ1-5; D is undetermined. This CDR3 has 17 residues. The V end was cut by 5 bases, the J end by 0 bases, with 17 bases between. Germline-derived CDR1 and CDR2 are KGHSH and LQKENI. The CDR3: CASSSQRGGTSNQPQHF. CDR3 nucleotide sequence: TGTGCCAGCTCATCGCAGCGGGGTGGCACTAGCAATCAGCCCCAGCATTTT.

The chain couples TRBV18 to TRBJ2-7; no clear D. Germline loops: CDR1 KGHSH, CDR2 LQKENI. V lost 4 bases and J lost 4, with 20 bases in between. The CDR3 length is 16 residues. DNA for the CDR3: TGTGCCAGCTCACTCTCCCCAGCGCGCACACGGTACGAGCAGTACTTC. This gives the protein CASSLSPARTRYEQYF.